The 10 T cell receptor beta chains reported below all come from one sample, sequenced in a study of neoadjuvant anti-PD-1 for oral cavity cancer. Time point denoted: after neoadjuvant nivolumab, at surgical resection. The assay was immunoSEQ multiplex PCR, and TCRdb's table has in-frame clones only and misses some. Found here are around 37,000 clones, about 36% of them singletons; the top ten hold 16%. The source material was tumor tissue, sampled after nivolumab (anti-PD-1) treatment. Every receptor here comes from a person aged 40 to 85 with oral cavity squamous cell carcinoma.

In its sample, this clone was seen many times. J is TRBJ1-5 and V is TRBV19, with D maybe TRBD1 (6 bases). Trimming removed 9 bases from V and 4 bases from J, with 16 bases in between. The CDR3 totals 14 residues. Germline values: CDR1 LNHDA, CDR2 SQIVND (reference sequence). Here the CDR3 reads CASNPGVWNQPQHF. For the CDR3, the DNA is TGTGCCAGCAACCCAGGGGTTTGGAATCAGCCCCAGCATTTT.

This clone has just a few counts. The chain uses TRBV11-1 and TRBJ1-1; the match to TRBD1 covers 7 bases. With 6 bases clipped from V and 6 bases from J, the junction kept 10 bases outside the gene matches. Germline loops: CDR1 SGHAT, CDR2 FQDESV (reference sequence). The CDR3 covers 14 residues. CDR3 sequence reads: CASSQLQGGAEAFF. As DNA, the CDR3 is TGTGCCAGCAGTCAGCTTCAGGGGGGGGCTGAAGCTTTCTTT.

By sample fraction, this clone is large. The genes are TRBV4-2 and TRBJ2-3; no firm D call. The ends were cut back, 1 base at V and 4 bases at J, with 6 bases in the middle. CDR3 length equals 13 residues. Looked up from germline, CDR1 is LGHNA and CDR2 is YNFKEQ. CDR3 bases: TGTGCCAGCAGCCAAGGGACGGCAGATACGCAGTATTTT. The encoded protein is CASSQGTADTQYF.

This clone came up a few times. The chain joins TRBV29-1 to TRBJ2-3; 7 positions match TRBD1. Germline V lookup: CDR1 SQVTM, CDR2 ANQGSEA. The CDR3 spans 14 residues. The V and J ends lost 6 bases and 0 bases, in that order; junction bases with no gene match: 6. The CDR3 nucleotides read TGCAGCGTCCAGACAGGGCCAAGCACAGATACGCAGTATTTT. The encoded protein is CSVQTGPSTDTQYF.

The chain combines TRBV7-9 with TRBJ2-7; TRBD2 matches at 7 bases. The CDR3 is made up of 12 amino acids. Losses at the gene ends were 8 bases for V and 7 bases for J; bases not matched to a gene: 8. The germline V gene encodes CDR1 SEHNR and CDR2 FQNEAQ (reference sequence). Here the CDR3 reads CASVSRGGEQYF. Written as DNA, the CDR3 is TGTGCCAGCGTGAGCCGGGGAGGGGAGCAGTACTTC.

This clone was counted only a few times. This chain connects TRBV29-1 to TRBJ2-7; TRBD2 aligns across 7 bases. The V gene end was trimmed by 4 bases and the J gene end by 0 bases; junction bases not matched to a gene: 9. Looked up from germline, CDR1 is SQVTM and CDR2 is ANQGSEA. The CDR3 has 15 amino acids. CDR3 residues: CSVGRLSGNSYEQYF. CDR3 DNA sequence: TGCAGCGTTGGTCGTTTGAGCGGGAACTCCTACGAGCAGTACTTC.

In this sample, this clone turned up a few times. This chain links TRBV18 with TRBJ1-5; possible D gene TRBD1, 6 bases. V gave up 0 bases and J gave up 0 bases, with 9 bases separating them. This CDR3 has 16 residues. The germline CDR1 and CDR2 sequences are KGHSH and LQKENI. CDR3 residues: CASSPPDRPSNQPQHF. In DNA, the CDR3 is TGTGCCAGCTCACCACCGGACAGACCTAGCAATCAGCCCCAGCATTTT.

The rearrangement links TRBV2 to TRBJ2-1; TRBD2 is a possible D gene (6 bases). Germline loops: CDR1 SNHLY, CDR2 FYNNEI. CDR3 size: 14 residues. The V and J ends lost 0 bases and 9 bases respectively, with 12 bases between them. CDR3 in DNA: TGTGCCAGCAGTGAAGCTTTCGGACTAAGTGAGCAGTTCTTC. Translated: CASSEAFGLSEQFF.

This clone was detected a few times. The chain uses TRBV9 and TRBJ1-6, with TRBD1 matching over 9 bases. Germline V gene lookup returns CDR1 SGDLS and CDR2 YYNGEE. J was trimmed by 13 bases and V by 3 bases; bases with no gene match: 2. CDR3 length equals 12 residues. The CDR3: CASSDTGGPLHF. Here the CDR3 DNA reads TGTGCCAGCAGCGACACAGGGGGCCCCCTCCACTTT.

This chain joins TRBV2 and TRBJ2-1, with TRBD2 matching over 9 bases. Germline-derived CDR1 and CDR2 are SNHLY and FYNNEI. The CDR3 loop spans 17 amino acids. DNA of the CDR3: TGTGCGATCGGAGGACTAGCGACCCGGGGGGACTACAATGAGCAGTTCTTC. As protein: CAIGGLATRGDYNEQFF.